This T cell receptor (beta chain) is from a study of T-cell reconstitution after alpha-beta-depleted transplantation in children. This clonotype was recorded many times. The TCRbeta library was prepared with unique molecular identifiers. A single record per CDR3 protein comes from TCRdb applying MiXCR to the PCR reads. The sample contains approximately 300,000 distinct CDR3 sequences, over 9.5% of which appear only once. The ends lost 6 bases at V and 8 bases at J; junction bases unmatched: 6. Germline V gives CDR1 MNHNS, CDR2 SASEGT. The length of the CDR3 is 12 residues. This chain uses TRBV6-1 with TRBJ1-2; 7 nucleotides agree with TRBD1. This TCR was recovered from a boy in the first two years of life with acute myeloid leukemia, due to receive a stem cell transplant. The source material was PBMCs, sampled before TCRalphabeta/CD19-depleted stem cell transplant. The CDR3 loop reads CASSTDRAGYTF. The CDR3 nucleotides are TGTGCCAGCAGCACCGACAGGGCCGGCTACACCTTC.